This record concerns one T cell receptor beta chain sequence. Only in-frame clones appear in the TCRdb table, and some are missing; sequencing was by immunoSEQ multiplex PCR. Altogether tens of thousands of clones are present, about 91% being singletons, with the ten largest covering 0.65% to 0.9%. This sample is drawn from a study of T cell changes during pregnancy in multiple sclerosis. There are 16 residues in the CDR3. J lost 2 bases, V lost 4 bases, and 10 bases had no gene match. Germline V gives CDR1 MNHNS, CDR2 SASEGT. Sample: CD4+ T cells from peripheral blood mononuclear cells, taken before pregnancy. The rearrangement links TRBV6-1 to TRBJ2-7; 8 bases are a match to TRBD1. The origin of this receptor is a female donor with multiple sclerosis, enrolled in a pregnancy study. The CDR3 region is CASSVGQGKATYEQYF. For the CDR3, the DNA is TGTGCCAGCAGTGTTGGACAGGGAAAGGCTACCTACGAGCAGTACTTC.